Each of the 13 T cell receptor beta chains below was sequenced from the same sample in a study of early T cells in non-severe SARS-CoV-2 infection. One entry per CDR3 protein, called by TCRdb with MiXCR from the 5' RACE reads. This sample has under 95,000 distinct CDR3 sequences, with more than 10% found just once. Sample: whole blood. The receptor source for this set is an adult who was a healthcare worker with PCR-confirmed SARS-CoV-2 infection or an uninfected control (not recorded which).

In its sample, this clonotype was seen a few times. The gene calls are TRBV7-9 and TRBJ2-7, with 7 positions matching TRBD1. The V gene's germline CDR1 is SEHNR and CDR2 FQNEAQ (reference sequence). V was pared by 5 bases and J by 0 bases, with 13 bases of the junction left unmatched. The length of the CDR3 is 17 residues. CDR3 amino acids: CASSERIDRVHSYEQYF. The CDR3 DNA is TGTGCCAGCAGCGAACGAATAGACAGGGTCCACTCCTACGAGCAGTACTTC.

V is TRBV28 and J is TRBJ2-1; 11 bases are shared with TRBD2. The CDR3 totals 14 residues. The germline V gene has CDR1 MDHEN and CDR2 SYDVKM. Trimming removed 6 bases from V and 6 bases from J; junction bases left unmatched: 4. The CDR3 reads CASRLAGDSNEQFF. CDR3 sequence (DNA): TGTGCCAGCAGACTAGCGGGAGACAGCAATGAGCAGTTCTTC.

This clonotype was counted at least ten times. The chain couples TRBV27 to TRBJ2-1; 14 bases are a match to TRBD2. V lost 5 bases and J lost 8; bases outside the gene matches: 8. The CDR3 covers 16 residues. CDR1 is MNHEY, CDR2 SMNVEV, per germline (reference sequence). CDR3 protein: CASSPAGTSGSDEQFF. DNA for the CDR3: TGTGCCAGCAGTCCGGCCGGGACTAGCGGGAGCGATGAGCAGTTCTTC.

This clonotype was observed a few times. The CDR3 protein is CASKYGGGSTDTQYF. The CDR3, as DNA: TGTGCCAGCAAATACGGCGGTGGAAGCACAGATACGCAGTATTTT. The genes are TRBV2 and TRBJ2-3; D remains unclear. Germline CDR1 reads SNHLY; CDR2 reads FYNNEI. This CDR3 has 15 amino acids. V was shortened by 7 bases and J by 0 bases, with 14 bases between the two germline ends.

For this clonotype: Germline and junction disagree at one end, which may indicate a read error. This sequence joins TRBV29-1 and TRBJ2-2; 12 bases align to TRBD2. The germline CDR1 and CDR2 sequences are SQVTM and ANQGSEA. CDR3 size: 14 residues. The CDR3 region has the DNA TGCAGCGTTGCACTAGCGGGAGGCACCGGGGAGCTTTTTTTT. Amino acids: CSVALAGGTGELFF.

This chain connects TRBV10-3 to TRBJ2-3, with D possibly TRBD2 on 5 matching bases. Germline CDR1 is ENHRY and CDR2 is SYGVKD. The CDR3 has 15 residues. Trimming took 0 bases from V and 0 from J, leaving 7 bases between them. CDR3 residues: CAISESGLSTDTQYF. CDR3 DNA sequence: TGTGCCATCAGTGAGTCCGGACTGAGCACAGATACGCAGTATTTT.

This clonotype was counted between two and nine times. The V and J genes are TRBV24-1 and TRBJ2-2; no definite D call. Trimming pared 5 bases from V and 6 bases from J, leaving 12 bases between. The germline CDR1 and CDR2 sequences are KGHDR and SFDVKD. The CDR3 has 14 amino acids. The DNA of the CDR3 is TGTGCCACCAGTGGACCAGTTGGGGCCGGGGAGCTGTTTTTT. This sequence encodes CATSGPVGAGELFF.

The chain combines TRBV7-9 with TRBJ2-4; 10 bases map to TRBD1. Germline V lookup: CDR1 SEHNR, CDR2 FQNEAQ (reference sequence). The CDR3 length is 15 residues. Losses at the gene ends were 1 base for V and 8 bases for J; bases not matched to a gene: 5. The CDR3 DNA sequence: TGTGCCAGCAGCTTAGAAGGGACAGGGGTGGACATTCAGTACTTC. Translated: CASSLEGTGVDIQYF.

V gene TRBV29-1 combines with J gene TRBJ2-4; TRBD2 agrees at 7 bases. This CDR3 comprises 14 residues. Germline V gives CDR1 SQVTM, CDR2 ANQGSEA. The trim removed 3 bases at V and 1 base at J, leaving 3 bases unmatched. The CDR3 sequence: CSVDEGGAKNIQYF. CDR3 nucleotide sequence: TGCAGCGTTGATGAGGGAGGGGCCAAAAACATTCAGTACTTC.

A few counts support this clonotype. J is TRBJ1-1 and V is TRBV5-4, with D tentatively TRBD1 (6 bases). V shed 1 base and J shed 2 bases, with 12 bases lying between them. CDR1 is SGHNT, CDR2 YYREEE, per germline (reference sequence). The CDR3 runs 15 residues. CDR3 coding DNA: TGTGCCAGCAGCTTGCGACAGGATATAAACACTGAAGCTTTCTTT. Translated: CASSLRQDINTEAFF.

In this sample, this clonotype turned up many times. V usage is TRBV7-9 and J usage is TRBJ1-5; D perhaps matches TRBD1 (6 bases). The germline V gene has CDR1 SEHNR and CDR2 FQNEAQ (reference sequence). Trimming removed 1 base at V and 4 bases at J, with 14 bases between. The CDR3 extends over 16 amino acids. The CDR3 nucleotides read TGTGCCAGCAGCTTAGGGGGAGGGGGAAGGAATCAGCCCCAGCATTTT. This gives the protein CASSLGGGGRNQPQHF.

This clonotype was seen a few times. The gene calls are TRBV6-2 or TRBV6-3 and TRBJ2-1; 9 bases align to TRBD2. Germline V gives CDR1 MNHEY, CDR2 SVGEGT. V trimming: 6 bases; J trimming: 1 base; junction bases outside the gene matches: 7. The CDR3 sequence is 16 residues long. The CDR3 sequence: CASRIPSGRSYNEQFF. The CDR3 coding sequence is TGTGCCAGCAGGATCCCCAGCGGGAGGTCCTACAATGAGCAGTTCTTC.

Note on this clonotype: Being one base from a much bigger clone, this may be a read error. The chain is built from TRBV19 and TRBJ1-5; D may be TRBD1 (5 bases). The CDR3 is 14 residues long. Germline V gives CDR1 LNHDA, CDR2 SQIVND (reference sequence). CDR3 in amino acids: CASKLGGANQPRHF. For the CDR3, the DNA is TGTGCCAGTAAGTTAGGAGGGGCTAATCAGCCCCGGCATTTT.